A few counts support the clone carrying this TCR beta chain. Its antigen is not identified. CDR3 length equals 13 residues. The germline V and J ends were trimmed by 5 bases and 1 base, with 8 bases remaining between them. Germline CDR1 LNHDA, CDR2 SQIVND (reference sequence). The sample belongs to a study of T-cell memory formation after mild COVID-19. Study as a whole: Largely donor-specific sequence clusters came from a couple of donors. Study-wide findings and caveats: Shrinking CD4+ clones were chiefly CM and EM; CD8+ ones were chiefly EMRA. Clones that shrank (day 15 to 85) were balanced CD4/CD8, whereas later expanders leaned CD4+. A subset of responding clones appeared in pre-infection memory, suggesting cross-reactive memory joined.

Via MiXCR, TCRdb re-called the 5' RACE reads, giving one row per CDR3 protein. The sample lists 92,000 or so distinct CDR3 sequences, 10% to 15% seen once, with over 25% in the top ten. This receptor was taken from an adult woman who had mild COVID-19 (a few samples of this study predate the infection). Cell type and time point are not known. The sample was PBMCs or a T cell subset sorted from them (not recorded which). The rearrangement joins TRBV19 to TRBJ1-1; unclear D gene. CDR3 in amino acids: CASSGTPNTEAFF. Here the CDR3 DNA reads TGTGCCAGTAGTGGCACCCCGAACACTGAAGCTTTCTTT.